Listed below are T cell receptor beta chains from one sample, sequenced in a study of T cell responses to AZD1222 COVID-19 vaccine. Clones were read by immunoSEQ multiplex PCR, and TCRdb kept only the in-frame ones, dropping some. The profile shows about 100,000 clones, more than 75% of them singletons. Specimen: peripheral blood, collected on day 0 of MenACWY control vaccination. The receptors originated from an adult in good health. Both conserved end residues are part of each CDR3. Each record gives: V gene, clone size, J gene, D gene, CDR3 DNA, CDR3 protein. A D gene is named only where the DNA matches it firmly. Size values are once, few and many counts, or a class for expanded clones, and some rows have none.

>TRBV5-4|.|TRBJ2-7|TRBD2
TGTGCCAGCAGCTTGTGGGGGGGTCTCTACGAGCAGTACTTC
CASSLWGGLYEQYF
>TRBV7-3|.|TRBJ2-7|.
TGTGCCAGCAGCCCCCAAGGGACCAATTCCTACGAGCAGTACTTC
CASSPQGTNSYEQYF
>TRBV11-3|.|TRBJ2-5|TRBD1
TGTGCCAGCAGCATCAGGGGACAGGGCGGAGAGACCCAGTACTTC
CASSIRGQGGETQYF
>TRBV7-2|.|TRBJ2-6|.
TGTGCCAGCAGCTTAGGGCAGGGGGCCAACGTCCTGACTTTC
CASSLGQGANVLTF
>TRBV27|once|TRBJ2-2|.
TGTGCCAGCAGTTTATCGGCGGTTACCCTCACCGGGGAGCTGTTTTTT
CASSLSAVTLTGELFF
>TRBV7-2|.|TRBJ2-7|.
TGTGCCAGCAGCTTTTTTGCCCCACCAATCTTC
CASSFFAPPIF
>TRBV7-2|.|TRBJ1-6|TRBD1
TGTGCCAGCAGCTTAGCGGGACAGGAGCCCATTTTCGGGAATTCACCCCTCCACTTT
CASSLAGQEPIFGNSPLHF
>TRBV5-6|.|TRBJ1-5|.
TGTGCCAGCAGCTTGGTGGCGGGCGGGCAGCCCCAGCATTTT
CASSLVAGGQPQHF
>TRBV7-2|.|TRBJ1-1|TRBD1
TGTGCCAGCAGCTTAGTTCCGAGACAGGGCACTGAAGCTTTCTTT
CASSLVPRQGTEAFF
>TRBV5-1|.|TRBJ2-3|.
TGCGCCAGCAGCTTGTCGGGGGACCCTCGCACAGATACGCAGTATTTT
CASSLSGDPRTDTQYF
>TRBV18|.|TRBJ1-3|.
TGTGCCAGCTCACCACAGGGAGCGGGGCCTGGAAACACCATATATTTT
CASSPQGAGPGNTIYF
>TRBV2|.|TRBJ1-5|TRBD1
TGTGCCAGCAGTCCCGGACAGGGGAGTCAGCCCCAGCATTTT
CASSPGQGSQPQHF
>TRBV28|.|TRBJ1-5|.
TGTGCCAGCAGTTTAGATGGGACCCAGCCCCAGCATTTT
CASSLDGTQPQHF
>TRBV6-5|.|TRBJ1-1|.
TGTGCCAGCAGTTACTCAGTCGGGGGTCGGAACACTGAAGCTTTCTTT
CASSYSVGGRNTEAFF
>TRBV20-1|.|TRBJ2-7|.
TGCAGTGCCACCCGGGGGTACGAGCAGTACTTC
CSATRGYEQYF
>TRBV5-1|few|TRBJ2-1|TRBD2
TGCGCCAGCAGCTTGGGACTAGCGGGAGGGCACAATGAGCAGTTCTTC
CASSLGLAGGHNEQFF
>TRBV3-1/TRBV3-2|.|TRBJ2-7|.
TGTGCCAGCAGCCAAAGACGCGAGCAGTACTTC
CASSQRREQYF
>TRBV7-9|.|TRBJ2-1|TRBD2
TGTGCCAGCAGCTTCAGCGGGAAGGACAATGAGCAGTTCTTC
CASSFSGKDNEQFF
>TRBV11-3|.|TRBJ2-2|TRBD1
TGTGCCAGCAGTTCCGGGACAGGGTACACCGGGGAGCTGTTTTTT
CASSSGTGYTGELFF
>TRBV4-1|.|TRBJ1-2|TRBD1
TGCGCCAGCAGCCAAGATAGCGGGACAGGGGGCGCGATTTGGGGCTACACCTTC
CASSQDSGTGGAIWGYTF
>TRBV29-1|.|TRBJ1-1|.
TGCAGCGCCCCCGGGGGAGGCAAGATGAACACTGAAGCTTTCTTT
CSAPGGGKMNTEAFF
>TRBV18|.|TRBJ1-4|TRBD1
TGTGCCAGCTCAGAACGGACAGGGAATGAAAAACTGTTTTTT
CASSERTGNEKLFF
>TRBV5-1|.|TRBJ2-1|TRBD2
TGCGCCAGCAGCTTGGGTGGCGGGGGAGCTGTAAATGAGCAGTTCTTC
CASSLGGGGAVNEQFF
>TRBV30|.|TRBJ1-3|.
TGTGCCCTACGTTCCCTGGAGGGAAACACCATATATTTT
CALRSLEGNTIYF
>TRBV18|.|TRBJ2-3|TRBD1
TGTGCCAGCCATCCTGGACAGGCTAGCACAGATACGCAGTATTTT
CASHPGQASTDTQYF
>TRBV6-4|.|TRBJ1-2|TRBD1
TGTGCCAGCAGCCCCGGGACAGACTATGGCTACACCTTC
CASSPGTDYGYTF
>TRBV12-3/TRBV12-4|.|TRBJ1-1|.
TGTGCCACCCGGGAACGGCTGAACACTGAAGCTTTCTTT
CATRERLNTEAFF
>TRBV7-2|.|TRBJ2-3|TRBD2
TGTGCCAGCAGCTTAGGCCCACTAGCGGGAGGGGGGACGCAGTATTTT
CASSLGPLAGGGTQYF
>TRBV5-1|.|TRBJ1-3|.
TGCGCCAGCAGCTTGGGGGGAGATGGAAACACCATATATTTT
CASSLGGDGNTIYF
>TRBV3-1/TRBV3-2|.|TRBJ1-6|.
TGTGCCAGCAGCCAAGAGAGGACACGATCACCCCTCCACTTT
CASSQERTRSPLHF
>TRBV11-2|.|TRBJ2-7|.
TGTGCCAGCAGCTTTCTGTGGGGGGCCTACGAGCAGTACTTC
CASSFLWGAYEQYF
>TRBV2|few|TRBJ2-6|TRBD2
TGTGCCAGCAGCGGGGGGGACGGGGCCAACGTCCTGACTTTC
CASSGGDGANVLTF
>TRBV28|.|TRBJ2-4|.
TGTGCCAGCAGTTTCCAGGCTTCCTCCAAAAACATTCAGTACTTC
CASSFQASSKNIQYF
>TRBV20-1|few|TRBJ1-1|.
TGCAGTGCTAGCGCCGTAGGGGCTTTCTTT
CSASAVGAFF
>TRBV5-6|.|TRBJ1-1|.
TGTGCCAGCAGCTCTCCGGGACCGACGAACACTGAAGCTTTCTTT
CASSSPGPTNTEAFF
>TRBV6-5|once|TRBJ2-1|.
TGTGCCAGCAGTCAGGCCGAGACCTCGGTGGGGGAGCAGTTCTTC
CASSQAETSVGEQFF
>TRBV7-2|.|TRBJ1-2|TRBD1
TGTGCCAGCAGCTTAGTTGCGGGACAGTCCTATGGCTACACCTTC
CASSLVAGQSYGYTF
>TRBV28|.|TRBJ2-7|.
TGTGCCAGCAGTTCCGGGGGGCCAAGGGGCTACGAGCAGTACTTC
CASSSGGPRGYEQYF
>TRBV28|few|TRBJ1-5|.
TGTGCCAGCAGTTCGGCGGGGGGCGCCTATCAGCCCCAGCATTTT
CASSSAGGAYQPQHF
>TRBV19|once|TRBJ2-2|.
TGTGCCAGTAGTTATTCGGGGGGCAGCACCGGGGAGCTGTTTTTT
CASSYSGGSTGELFF
>TRBV9|once|TRBJ1-3|.
TGTGCCAGCAGCGTAGCTACAGCCCTAAACACCATATATTTT
CASSVATALNTIYF
>TRBV11-2|.|TRBJ2-7|TRBD1
TGTGCCAGCAGCTTCTCCCAGGGGGCACCCTCCGAGCAGTACTTC
CASSFSQGAPSEQYF
>TRBV16|.|TRBJ1-2|.
TGTGCCAGCAGCCAATCCAACAGAGCTAACTATGGCTACACCTTC
CASSQSNRANYGYTF
>TRBV7-3|.|TRBJ1-2|.
TGTGCCAGCAGCTTGGGGGGAACGAAGGGCTACACCTTC
CASSLGGTKGYTF
>TRBV30|.|TRBJ1-4|.
TGTGCCTGGAGTGATAACCGGGACAACCTGTTTTTT
CAWSDNRDNLFF
>TRBV28|.|TRBJ1-2|TRBD1
TGTGCCAGCAGGTCAGGGGGCTATGGCTACACCTTC
CASRSGGYGYTF
>TRBV5-1|.|TRBJ1-2|.
TGCGCCAGCAGCTTGGGGGCCTCCTATGGCTACACCTTC
CASSLGASYGYTF
>TRBV7-6|.|TRBJ2-7|.
TGTGCCAGCAGCTCCCAGGGGGGACCCGGGGTGATCTCCTACGAGCAGTACTTC
CASSSQGGPGVISYEQYF
>TRBV7-8|.|TRBJ1-5|.
TGTGCCAGCAGCTTAGCGGGAGGCTTTCAGCCCCAGCATTTT
CASSLAGGFQPQHF
>TRBV7-2|.|TRBJ2-3|TRBD2
TGTGCCAGCAGCCCATTTGGAGCGGGGGGGCCGGATACGCAGTATTTT
CASSPFGAGGPDTQYF
>TRBV5-1|.|TRBJ2-3|.
TGCGCCAGCAGCCCTTCCGGTGAGATTCGCACAGATACGCAGTATTTT
CASSPSGEIRTDTQYF
>TRBV5-4|.|TRBJ2-3|TRBD2
TGTGCCAGCAGCCGGGGACTAGCGGGGAGCACAGATACGCAGTATTTT
CASSRGLAGSTDTQYF
>TRBV6-5|.|TRBJ2-7|.
TGTGCCAGCTGGGACACCTCCTACGAGCAGTACTTC
CASWDTSYEQYF
>TRBV28|.|TRBJ2-3|TRBD2
TGTGCCAGCAGTTCAGTAGCGGGAGTGAAAGATACGCAGTATTTT
CASSSVAGVKDTQYF
>TRBV9|once|TRBJ2-1|.
TGTGCCAGCAGCGTGGGAGACAATGAGCAGTTCTTC
CASSVGDNEQFF
>TRBV6-5|.|TRBJ2-3|.
TGTGCCAGCAGTCAGAGCGGATACTACACAGATACGCAGTATTTT
CASSQSGYYTDTQYF
>TRBV3-1/TRBV3-2|.|TRBJ2-3|TRBD2
TGTGCCAGCAGCCAAAGCGCGGGGGGTAAGGCGCAGTATTTT
CASSQSAGGKAQYF